This entry describes one TCR beta chain. The target antigen is unknown. The sample is drawn from a study of cytomegalovirus exposure and HLA in healthy donors. Study conclusions and caveats: Sequencing probably produced one cluster of sequence variants that were highly shared.

Researchers ran the PCR with 60 Vbeta and 13 Jbeta primers. The data were produced by immunoSEQ multiplex PCR, yet TCRdb's version contains in-frame clones alone and is incomplete. This sample has 180,000 or so clones, with around four fifths found just once. The junction had 14 bases not matched to a gene; V was cut back by 0 bases and J by 6 bases. The length of the CDR3 is 18 residues. Germline V gene sequence: CDR1 SGHNT, CDR2 YYREEE (reference sequence). The J gene is TRBJ2-4, the V gene TRBV5-4, with 8 bases identical to TRBD2. The sequencing input was PBMCs. The sequence derives from a female donor in good health and CMV-seronegative. The chain's CDR3 is CASSLGPGTGGRRNIQYF. CDR3 DNA sequence: TGTGCCAGCAGCTTGGGCCCAGGAACGGGGGGGCGCCGAAACATTCAGTACTTC.